What follows describes a single TCR beta chain. Its target antigen remains unknown. No base quality information exists; no much larger clone differs at one position. Whole blood was collected in K2EDTA tubes by collaborating institutions according to the institutions' own protocols. For TCRbeta analysis, collaborator samples were shipped as frozen whole blood, as isolated PBMCs, or as DNA extracted from either sample type. This sample was taken from a study of blood T cell repertoires in COVID-19 (dated by TCRdb to about 2020). About the investigation overall: Samples from collaborators originated in the United States, Italy and Spain and spanned both the acute and convalescent phases of COVID-19. The prospective study material was composed of cDNA or gDNA derived from T cells, B-cell-depleted T cells, or PBMCs. Nearly every sample came with metadata listing a de-identified subject ID, COVID-19 status, age in years and sex. The repertoires were released in a freely available public database meant as a resource for research on the immune response to SARS-CoV-2. The dataset comprised deeply sampled blood TCRbeta repertoires from subjects exposed to, actively infected with, or recovered from COVID-19. Where available, HLA class I and class II types were taken from metadata supplied by the sample provider and were not determined by assay-based typing. Samples came from the ongoing ImmuneRACE study (first 160 participants) plus 1,254 subjects from 6 global collaborators.

TCRbeta CDR3 regions were amplified from genomic DNA by means of the immunoSEQ Assay, a bias-controlled multiplex PCR. In the paper's pipeline: Nucleated cell counts per sample were estimated from amplification of reference gene primers within the assay. To quantify the absolute abundance of each unique TCRbeta CDR3 rearrangement, sequence reads were collapsed and filtered. Productive Simpson clonality was computed per sample as the square root of Simpson's diversity index over productive rearrangements. Here the immuneACCESS table is served through TCRdb, limited to in-frame sequences with V and J called. Missing clones are a known gap in these copies; in checked studies unresolved V genes cover under half, and the rest lacks a known reason. The V and J calls and clone size come from that table; D and trimming were worked out from the DNA. This sample is represented by about 140,000 clones; about 90% of them were singletons. The ten most abundant clones make up about 1.5% of the sample.

What the research found in general, with its limitations: How much clinical and demographic metadata was included differed by source and by participant, and the metadata was provided uncurated.

The CDR3 sequence holds 17 residues, the cysteine and phenylalanine included. Only the CDR3 part of the read is kept: 51 bases, read in frame from the first base. CDR1 MGHRA and CDR2 YSYEKL are derived from the germline V gene. Relative to germline, V is 3 bases shorter and J is 5 bases shorter, with 22 bases between their ends. Rearrangement joined TRBV4-1 to TRBJ1-2; possibly the D gene is TRBD1, per 6 matching bases. The TCR originated in a woman aged 55 to 70 with acute or convalescent COVID-19. Sample: peripheral blood. The CDR3 region reads CASSHGALGGRGYGYTF. The nucleotides are TGCGCCAGCAGCCATGGGGCCTTAGGGGGGAGGGGATATGGCTACACCTTC.